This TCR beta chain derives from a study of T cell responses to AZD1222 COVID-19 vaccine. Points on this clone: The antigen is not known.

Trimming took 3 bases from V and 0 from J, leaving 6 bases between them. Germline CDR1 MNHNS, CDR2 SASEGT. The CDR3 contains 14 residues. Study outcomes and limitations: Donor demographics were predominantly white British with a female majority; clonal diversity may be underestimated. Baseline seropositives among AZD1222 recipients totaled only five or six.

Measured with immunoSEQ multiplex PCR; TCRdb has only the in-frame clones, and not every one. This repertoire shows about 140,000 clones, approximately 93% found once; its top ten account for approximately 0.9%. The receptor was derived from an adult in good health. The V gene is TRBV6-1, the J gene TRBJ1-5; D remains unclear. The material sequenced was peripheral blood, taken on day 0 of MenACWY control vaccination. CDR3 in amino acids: CASSEGPSNQPQHF. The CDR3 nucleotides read TGTGCCAGCAGTGAGGGCCCTAGCAATCAGCCCCAGCATTTT.